Below, one T cell receptor beta chain is given with its context. Unique molecular identifiers were linked by the library to individual cDNA molecules. Each CDR3 protein gets one entry after TCRdb re-called the RACE reads with MiXCR. The sample includes 130,000 or so distinct CDR3 sequences, 8.5% to 9.5% of them seen just once. Time point described: healthy volunteer bleed at 2 weeks. Total RNA was isolated from unfractionated whole blood. The germline gives CDR1 MNHEY, CDR2 SVGAGI. The trim removed 2 bases at V and 5 bases at J, leaving 6 bases unmatched. The CDR3 totals 15 residues. These data originate in a study of human T cells and chemical hapten exposure.

The chain combines TRBV6-5 with TRBJ2-5; 9 bases align to TRBD2. The sequence derives from a male donor in good health. Some clones in this sample may be carry-over from other donors' samples. Sequencing was done on a sample of whole blood. This CDR3 reads CASSYGGGAWETQYF. CDR3 bases: TGTGCCAGCAGTTACGGCGGGGGGGCCTGGGAGACCCAGTACTTC.